Shown below are 27 T cell receptor beta chains from a single sample sequenced in a study of shared clonotypes between healthy human individuals. Sequencing used immunoSEQ multiplex PCR; TCRdb keeps in-frame clones, though not all of them. Seen here are about 380,000 clones, about 96% observed once, and the top ten hold 0.32%. Material for sequencing was memory CD8+ T cells sorted from blood. Subset noted: CD45RO+ cells pooled with CCR7-negative TemRA cells. The receptors derive from a man aged 25 to 40 in good health.

The genes are TRBV27 and TRBJ2-3; 11 bases agree with TRBD2. CDR1 is MNHEY and CDR2 is SMNVEV in the germline V gene (reference sequence). The CDR3 loop spans 15 amino acids. V was pared by 1 base and J by 3 bases, with 0 bases of the junction left unmatched. The CDR3 bases are TGTGCCAGCAGTTTATGGACTAGCGGGACAGATACGCAGTATTTT. Translated: CASSLWTSGTDTQYF.

The chain recombines TRBV29-1 with TRBJ2-1; D uncertain. Trimming left V 6 bases short and J 6 bases short, with 24 bases between. Germline V CDR1 and CDR2: SQVTM, ANQGSEA. The CDR3 length is 16 residues. CDR3 sequence reads: CSVEYPTGPVTNEQFF. The CDR3 DNA follows: TGCAGCGTGGAATACCCTACCGGGCCAGTCACCAATGAGCAGTTCTTC.

V and J are TRBV27 and TRBJ2-7; TRBD2 is a possible D gene (5 bases). V shed 2 bases and J shed 3 bases, with 14 bases lying between them. Germline V gene lookup returns CDR1 MNHEY and CDR2 SMNVEV (reference sequence). CDR3 length equals 15 residues. The DNA for the CDR3 is TGTGCCAGCAGTTTAAGCCAGACACGGGGCTACGAGCAGTACTTC. Protein: CASSLSQTRGYEQYF.

DNA for the CDR3: TGCGCCAGCAGCTTGGTTGGTAGGACGTCGGACCCAAACTATGGCTACACCTTC. This sequence encodes CASSLVGRTSDPNYGYTF. This sequence joins TRBV5-1 and TRBJ1-2, with D uncertain. CDR3 length: 18 amino acids. Germline CDR1 SGHRS, CDR2 YFSETQ. V dropped 0 bases and J dropped 2 bases, with 20 bases sitting between them. The full variable domain, completed using reference TRBV5-1 and TRBJ1-2, is KAGVTQTPRYLIKTRGQQVTLSCSPISGHRSVSWYQQTPGQGLQFLFEYFSETQRNKGNFPGRFSGRQFSNSRSEMNVSTLELGDSALYLCASSLVGRTSDPNYGYTFGSGTRLTVV.

The chain is built from TRBV30 and TRBJ2-7; D unresolved. CDR1 is GTSNPN and CDR2 is SVGIG in the germline V gene (reference sequence). Trimming pared 2 bases from V and 1 base from J, leaving 6 bases between. CDR3 length: 12 amino acids. CDR3 bases: TGTGCCTGGAGTTACCAATCCTACGAGCAGTACTTC. Amino acid sequence: CAWSYQSYEQYF.

This rearrangement joins TRBV7-2 to TRBJ2-7; 8 bases are shared with TRBD2. V shed 1 base and J 4 bases; nucleotides not matched to a gene: 6. The CDR3 length is 15 residues. Germline V CDR1 and CDR2: SGHTA, FQGNSA. CDR3 DNA sequence: TGTGCCAGCAGCTTAGGCTCCAGCGGGAGTTACGAGCAGTACTTC. It encodes CASSLGSSGSYEQYF.

This clone appeared once. The chain is built from TRBV10-3 and TRBJ2-3; TRBD2 matches 10 bases. Germline lookup yields CDR1 ENHRY and CDR2 SYGVKD. V dropped 10 bases and J dropped 5; count of bases not matched to a gene: 12. The CDR3 is 15 amino acids. DNA for the CDR3: TGTGCCACGACCGACCGGACTAGCGGAGGAGATACGCAGTATTTT. Translating gives CATTDRTSGGDTQYF.

V is TRBV29-1 and J is TRBJ2-5; tentatively, D is TRBD2 (6 bases). Trimming removed 5 bases at V and 5 bases at J, with 12 bases between. The CDR3 is 12 residues long. Germline loops: CDR1 SQVTM, CDR2 ANQGSEA. CDR3 residues: CSVQTGAETQYF. In DNA form, the CDR3 reads TGCAGCGTTCAAACGGGAGCGGAGACCCAGTACTTC.

The count of this clone is one. The chain joins TRBV29-1 to TRBJ1-2; the D is unclear. Germline V lookup: CDR1 SQVTM, CDR2 ANQGSEA. The CDR3 consists of 12 residues. With 2 bases removed from V and 7 bases from J, the gap between germline ends came to 11 bases. The CDR3 DNA follows: TGCAGCGTTGAATCTAGCCCTAGTGGCTACACCTTC. Residues: CSVESSPSGYTF. Complete variable domain (other parts from reference TRBV29-1 and TRBJ1-2): SAVISQKPSRDICQRGTSLTIQCQVDSQVTMMFWYRQQPGQSLTLIATANQGSEATYESGFVIDKFPISRPNLTFSTLTVSNMSPEDSSIYLCSVESSPSGYTFGSGTRLTVV.

The chain carries TRBV28 and TRBJ1-5, with a tentative D call TRBD1 (5 bases). Trimming left V 5 bases short and J 1 base short, with 9 bases between. This CDR3 is 14 amino acids long. Germline V gene sequence: CDR1 MDHEN, CDR2 SYDVKM. CDR3 protein: CASSPDRSNQPQHF. The CDR3, as DNA: TGTGCCAGCAGTCCCGACAGAAGCAATCAGCCCCAGCATTTT.

The genes are TRBV5-8 and TRBJ1-4; the match to TRBD1 covers 11 bases. The junction had 4 bases not matched to a gene; V was cut back by 4 bases and J by 8 bases. This CDR3 has 14 residues. The germline CDR1 and CDR2 sequences are SGHTS and YDEGEE. The DNA for the CDR3 is TGTGCCAGCAGCCGGACAGGGGGCAGGGAAAAACTGTTTTTT. It is translated as CASSRTGGREKLFF.

Note on this clone: A junction boundary mismatches the germline segment, possibly from a read error. The rearrangement joins TRBV19 to TRBJ2-7; 9 bases map to TRBD1. The CDR3 runs to 13 residues. Germline V gene sequence: CDR1 LNHDA, CDR2 SQIVND (reference sequence). CDR3 DNA: TGTGCCAGTAGTCCGGGACAGGGCTTACCCTCGCACTTC. Translated, it gives CASSPGQGLPSHF. Using reference TRBV19 and TRBJ2-7 for the parts outside the CDR3, the full variable domain is DGGITQSPKYLFRKEGQNVTLSCEQNLNHDAMYWYRQDPGQGLRLIYYSQIVNDFQKGDIAEGYSVSREKKESFPLTVTSAQKNPTAFYLCASSPGQGLPSHFGPGTRLTVT.

The CDR3 sequence: CAWRPGTGGYTEAFF. The CDR3 region has the DNA TGTGCCTGGAGGCCCGGGACAGGGGGTTACACTGAAGCTTTCTTT. The chain combines TRBV30 with TRBJ1-1; 11 bases fit TRBD1. The CDR3 contains 15 residues. Germline lookup yields CDR1 GTSNPN and CDR2 SVGIG (reference sequence). The J segment lost 3 bases and the V segment lost 3 bases, leaving 6 bases of the junction unmatched. Filled out from reference TRBV30 and TRBJ1-1, the complete variable domain reads SQTIHQWPATLVQPVGSPLSLECTVEGTSNPNLYWYRQAAGRGLQLLFYSVGIGQISSEVPQNLSASRPQDRQFILSSKKLLLSDSGFYLCAWRPGTGGYTEAFFGQGTRLTVV.

This sequence joins TRBV6-1 and TRBJ1-1, with D possibly matching TRBD1 (5 bases). In germline, CDR1 is MNHNS, CDR2 SASEGT. CDR3 length: 13 residues. Trimming cost V 6 bases and J 1 base, with 9 bases left between them. The CDR3 nucleotides read TGTGCCAGCAGCGCTCAGGGGAACACTGAAGCTTTCTTT. Amino acids: CASSAQGNTEAFF.

The chain recombines TRBV19 with TRBJ2-7; the match to TRBD2 covers 10 bases. V was pared by 5 bases and J by 4 bases, with 5 bases of the junction left unmatched. There are 14 residues in the CDR3. From germline, CDR1 is LNHDA and CDR2 SQIVND (reference sequence). CDR3 protein: CASSPSSGSYEQYF. The CDR3 coding sequence is TGTGCCAGTAGTCCCTCTAGCGGGAGTTACGAGCAGTACTTC.

The genes are TRBV28 and TRBJ2-7; 8 bases are shared with TRBD1. V shed 6 bases and J 3 bases; nucleotides not matched to a gene: 10. The CDR3 loop spans 15 amino acids. The germline CDR1 and CDR2 sequences are MDHEN and SYDVKM. CDR3 residues: CASSLQGGSGYEQYF. DNA for the CDR3: TGTGCCAGCAGCCTACAGGGGGGATCGGGCTACGAGCAGTACTTC.

As for this clone: One end of the junction does not line up with germline, which may come from a read error. The rearrangement uses TRBV7-7 and TRBJ2-7; no reliable D call. This CDR3 region has 12 residues. Germline assignment: CDR1 SSHAT and CDR2 FNYEAQ (reference sequence). CDR3 region: CASSPHSYEQYF. The CDR3 nucleotides are TGTGCTAGCAGCCCTCATTCCTACGAGCAGTACTTC.

The rearrangement joins TRBV5-8 to TRBJ1-3; 7 nucleotides match TRBD1. V trimming: 4 bases; J trimming: 3 bases; junction bases outside the gene matches: 4. Germline assignment: CDR1 SGHTS and CDR2 YDEGEE. The CDR3 contains 14 residues. The CDR3 nucleotides read TGTGCCAGCAGCACGACAGGGAGTGGAAACACCATATATTTT. It translates to CASSTTGSGNTIYF.

This chain connects TRBV7-9 to TRBJ1-6; D is perhaps TRBD1 (6 bases). V was pared by 4 bases and J by 8 bases, with 12 bases between. Germline V gene sequence: CDR1 SEHNR, CDR2 FQNEAQ (reference sequence). The CDR3 sequence is 14 residues long. In DNA, the CDR3 is TGTGCCAGCAGCTGGACAGCTCCGGATTCACCCCTCCACTTT. Its translation: CASSWTAPDSPLHF.

This clone showed up just once. V gene TRBV11-1 combines with J gene TRBJ2-7; weak D call: TRBD1 (5 bases). The CDR3 consists of 14 residues. The V end was cut by 1 base, the J end by 3 bases, with 10 bases between. Germline CDR1 SGHAT, CDR2 FQDESV (reference sequence). CDR3 sequence: CASSLEAGRYEQYF. CDR3 nucleotides: TGTGCCAGCAGCTTAGAGGCAGGGCGCTACGAGCAGTACTTC.

V and J are TRBV6-6 and TRBJ2-5; tentative D call: TRBD2 (7 bases). The CDR3 is made up of 15 amino acids. Deletions cut 3 bases from V and 1 base from J, with 12 bases between. The germline gives CDR1 MNHNY, CDR2 SVGAGI (reference sequence). CDR3: CASSYPGGPQETQYF. CDR3 coding DNA: TGTGCCAGCAGTTATCCCGGGGGGCCCCAAGAGACCCAGTACTTC.

The CDR3 DNA is TGCGCCAGCAGCCAGGGGGGAGGGACGTTTACGCAGTATTTT. Translating gives CASSQGGGTFTQYF. The J gene is TRBJ2-3, the V gene TRBV4-1; 7 nucleotides match TRBD2. This CDR3 has 14 amino acids. The V gene's germline CDR1 is MGHRA and CDR2 YSYEKL. The V and J ends lost 3 bases and 8 bases, in that order; junction bases with no gene match: 8.

CDR3 region: CASSPGGPNTEAFF. As DNA, the CDR3 is TGTGCCAGCAGCCCGGGGGGTCCGAACACTGAAGCTTTCTTT. V and J are TRBV28 and TRBJ1-1; D is possibly TRBD1 (5 bases). V was pared by 6 bases and J by 1 base, with 12 bases between. The CDR3 has 14 residues. Germline assignment: CDR1 MDHEN and CDR2 SYDVKM.

This chain uses TRBV6-1 with TRBJ1-6; D unclear. The germline gives CDR1 MNHNS, CDR2 SASEGT. Trimming cost V 5 bases and J 7 bases, with 0 bases left between them. The CDR3 covers 10 residues. The CDR3 protein is CASSNSPLHF. The CDR3 DNA reads as TGTGCCAGCAGTAATTCACCCCTCCACTTT.

The chain employs TRBV5-1 and TRBJ2-3; D remains unclear. The CDR3 spans 13 residues. The germline CDR1 and CDR2 sequences are SGHRS and YFSETQ. V was pared by 1 base and J by 4 bases, with 7 bases between. CDR3: CASSLKIPDTQYF. The DNA for the CDR3 is TGCGCCAGCAGCTTGAAGATACCAGATACGCAGTATTTT.

The chain is built from TRBV2 and TRBJ1-2; D unclear. Trimming took 4 bases from V and 4 from J, leaving 7 bases between them. CDR3 length: 12 residues. Germline values: CDR1 SNHLY, CDR2 FYNNEI. The CDR3 loop is CASSAIRYGYTF. The DNA for the CDR3 is TGTGCCAGCAGTGCTATCCGCTATGGCTACACCTTC.

This clone has a handful of counts. This rearrangement joins TRBV7-9 to TRBJ1-4; no clear D. Germline CDR1 reads SEHNR; CDR2 reads FQNEAQ (reference sequence). V was pared by 1 base and J by 8 bases, with 8 bases between. The CDR3 loop spans 13 amino acids. CDR3 residues: CASSLGAGEKLFF. Written as DNA, the CDR3 is TGTGCCAGCAGCTTAGGGGCGGGGGAAAAACTGTTTTTT.